A single sample gave rise to the 20 T cell receptor beta chains below, sequenced in a study of CD8 T cells in Susac syndrome. An amount of RNA that ranged from roughly 0.5 to 1 ug was reverse transcribed with random hexamers. Using its own MiXCR run on the immunoSEQ multiplex PCR reads, TCRdb lists one record per CDR3 protein. The data hold over 150,000 distinct CDR3 sequences, with more than 95% observed a single time. Material: CD4+ T cells from PBMCs. Every receptor here comes from a human donor with Susac syndrome.

Written as DNA, the CDR3 is TGTGCCAGCAGTTACGGATTCAGCGGGAATCCCTACGAGCAGTACTTC. This translates into CASSYGFSGNPYEQYF. The chain uses TRBV6-5 and TRBJ2-7, with 7 bases that match TRBD2. Unmatched junction bases numbered 9, after V lost 2 bases and J lost 2 bases. Germline CDR1 MNHEY, CDR2 SVGAGI. This CDR3 has 16 residues.

The J gene is TRBJ2-7, the V gene TRBV4-3; D uncertain. Germline V gene lookup returns CDR1 LGHNA and CDR2 YSLEER. Deletions cut 0 bases from V and 4 bases from J, with 10 bases between. The CDR3 spans 14 residues. CDR3 DNA sequence: TGCGCCAGCAGCCAAGATAGTAATCGATACGAGCAGTACTTC. It is translated as CASSQDSNRYEQYF.

This chain joins TRBV20-1 and TRBJ1-2, with D possibly being TRBD1 (5 bases). The V end lost 5 bases, the J end lost 6 bases, and 28 bases lay between the germline ends. Germline assignment: CDR1 DFQATT and CDR2 SNEGSKA (reference sequence). This CDR3 has 17 amino acids. The CDR3 sequence is CSAPPPIMEGYYDGYTF. In nucleotides, the CDR3 is TGCAGTGCTCCACCCCCTATTATGGAGGGGTACTACGATGGCTACACCTTC.

This chain connects TRBV14 to TRBJ2-1; 9 bases are shared with TRBD2. With V trimmed by 5 bases and J by 2 bases, 7 bases remained unmatched. Germline V lookup: CDR1 SGHDN, CDR2 FVKESK. There are 16 residues in the CDR3. CDR3 nucleotide sequence: TGTGCCAGCAGCGTACGACTAGCGGACGCCTACAATGAGCAGTTCTTC. Translated: CASSVRLADAYNEQFF. Combining the CDR3 with reference TRBV14 and TRBJ2-1 gives the whole variable domain EAGVTQFPSHSVIEKGQTVTLRCDPISGHDNLYWYRRVMGKEIKFLLHFVKESKQDESGMPNNRFLAERTGGTYSTLKVQPAELEDSGVYFCASSVRLADAYNEQFFGPGTRLTVL.

The chain combines TRBV7-2 with TRBJ2-3, with TRBD1 as a possible D gene (5 bases). Germline-derived CDR1 and CDR2 are SGHTA and FQGNSA. Trimming stripped 5 bases from V and 6 bases from J, with 15 bases between. This CDR3 region has 14 residues. CDR3 nucleotide sequence: TGTGCCAGCAGCCGAGATGGGGCCGCCGATACGCAGTATTTT. Translating it yields CASSRDGAADTQYF.

This rearrangement joins TRBV28 to TRBJ2-7; 7 bases align to TRBD1. The CDR3 spans 15 residues. The germline V gene has CDR1 MDHEN and CDR2 SYDVKM. J was trimmed by 3 bases and V by 6 bases; bases with no gene match: 11. This CDR3 reads CASSHNRGGGYEQYF. CDR3 nucleotide sequence: TGTGCCAGCAGCCACAACAGGGGCGGAGGCTACGAGCAGTACTTC.

V is TRBV18 and J is TRBJ2-3, with D possibly TRBD1 on 6 matching bases. V shed 3 bases and J shed 3 bases, with 7 bases lying between them. In germline, CDR1 is KGHSH, CDR2 LQKENI. The CDR3 runs to 13 residues. CDR3 nucleotides: TGTGCCAGCTCACCTCAGGGGACAGATACGCAGTATTTT. It translates to CASSPQGTDTQYF.

The rearrangement uses TRBV30 and TRBJ1-4; D not certain. This CDR3 is built from 15 residues. Looked up from germline, CDR1 is GTSNPN and CDR2 is SVGIG (reference sequence). The V end was cut by 3 bases, the J end by 7 bases, with 18 bases between. In DNA form, the CDR3 reads TGTGCCTGGAGCAGGATGGATTTGGAGGGTGAAAAACTGTTTTTT. This encodes CAWSRMDLEGEKLFF.

J is TRBJ2-1 and V is TRBV12-3 or TRBV12-4, with 13 bases lining up with TRBD2. Trimming took 5 bases from V and 10 from J; bases not matched to a gene: 11. The CDR3 spans 16 residues. The CDR3 sequence is CASSPTRLAGGSEQFF. CDR3 coding DNA: TGTGCCAGCAGTCCGACTCGACTAGCGGGGGGTTCCGAGCAGTTCTTC.

DNA for the CDR3: TGTGCCAGCAGCCAAGACAGCCCTAGCACAGATACGCAGTATTTT. Encoded protein: CASSQDSPSTDTQYF. The chain joins TRBV3-1 to TRBJ2-3; no reliable D call. Germline CDR1 is LGHDT and CDR2 is YNNKEL (reference sequence). V dropped 0 bases and J dropped 0 bases, with 7 bases sitting between them. This CDR3 spans 15 amino acids.

About this clonotype: The germline gene is not matched at one end of the junction; a read error may be the cause. The rearrangement joins TRBV7-8 to TRBJ2-3, with D possibly TRBD2 on 6 matching bases. The CDR3 contains 11 residues. Germline-derived CDR1 and CDR2 are SGHVS and FQNEAQ. The CDR3 DNA sequence: TGTGCCAGCAGCCCGGGGGATACGCGGTATTTT. This codes for CASSPGDTRYF.

This clonotype appeared a single time. This chain connects TRBV6-2 or TRBV6-3 to TRBJ1-1; 8 positions agree with TRBD1. Germline CDR1 MNHEY, CDR2 SVGEGT. This CDR3 has 17 amino acids. V was pared by 0 bases and J by 1 base, with 7 bases of the junction left unmatched. The CDR3 DNA follows: TGTGCCAGCAGTTACTCGTTAGTCGGACAGGGGAACACTGAAGCTTTCTTT. Translating it yields CASSYSLVGQGNTEAFF.

This clonotype showed up just once. CDR3 sequence (DNA): TGTGCCAGTAAACGGGACGTGACAGATACGCAGTATTTT. Its translation is CASKRDVTDTQYF. The V and J genes are TRBV19 and TRBJ2-3, with D possibly called TRBD1 or TRBD2 (5 bases each). V was shortened by 7 bases and J by 3 bases, with 11 bases between the two germline ends. Germline-derived CDR1 and CDR2 are LNHDA and SQIVND (reference sequence). The length of the CDR3 is 13 residues.

This clonotype came up once. The chain employs TRBV28 and TRBJ2-7, with D hard to call. This CDR3 is 8 amino acids long. Germline values: CDR1 MDHEN, CDR2 SYDVKM. CDR3 nucleotides: TGTGGAGGCTACGAGCAGTACGTC. Protein product: CGGYEQYV.

V is TRBV20-1 and J is TRBJ2-7; 9 bases fit TRBD1. Unmatched junction bases numbered 14, after V lost 5 bases and J lost 3 bases. CDR1 and CDR2 from the germline V gene are DFQATT and SNEGSKA (reference sequence). CDR3 length: 16 amino acids. The CDR3 reads CSAPRSGQGSRYEQYF. The CDR3 DNA sequence: TGCAGTGCTCCCCGTTCGGGACAGGGAAGTCGCTACGAGCAGTACTTC.

The rearrangement uses TRBV5-6 and TRBJ2-7, with 12 bases that match TRBD1. This CDR3 spans 16 amino acids. CDR1 SGHDT and CDR2 YYEEEE come from the germline V gene. The V segment lost 0 bases and the J segment 0 bases; nucleotides outside the gene matches: 1. The CDR3 region has the DNA TGTGCCAGCAGCTTGGGGGACAGGGGGCCCTCCTACGAGCAGTACGTC. Translated, it gives CASSLGDRGPSYEQYV.

The chain combines TRBV29-1 with TRBJ1-3; D remains unclear. With 7 bases removed from V and 6 bases from J, the gap between germline ends came to 10 bases. The CDR3 runs to 11 residues. Germline CDR1 SQVTM, CDR2 ANQGSEA. CDR3 region: CSGLAANTIYF. In DNA form, the CDR3 reads TGCAGCGGTCTCGCGGCAAACACCATATATTTT.

The chain is built from TRBV4-3 and TRBJ2-2; D gene uncertain. The germline gives CDR1 LGHNA, CDR2 YSLEER. The CDR3 covers 14 residues. V lost 0 bases and J lost 6, with 8 bases in between. As DNA, the CDR3 is TGCGCCAGCAGCCAAGAAATACAATCCGGGGAGCTGTTTTTT. It yields the protein CASSQEIQSGELFF.

The count of this clonotype is one. The rearrangement links TRBV2 to TRBJ1-2, with 7 positions matching TRBD1. Trimming took 3 bases from V and 8 from J; bases not matched to a gene: 6. Germline CDR1 and CDR2: SNHLY and FYNNEI. CDR3 size: 13 residues. Here the CDR3 reads CASSEDRPDGYTF. The CDR3 coding sequence is TGTGCCAGCAGTGAGGACAGGCCGGACGGCTACACCTTC. The variable domain in full, with the rest retrieved from reference TRBV2 and TRBJ1-2, is EPEVTQTPSHQVTQMGQEVILRCVPISNHLYFYWYRQILGQKVEFLVSFYNNEISEKSEIFDDQFSVERPDGSNFTLKIRSTKLEDSAMYFCASSEDRPDGYTFGSGTRLTVV.

This chain links TRBV18 with TRBJ2-7, with a possible D match to TRBD1 (5 bases). The ends were cut back, 3 bases at V and 5 bases at J, with 17 bases in the middle. The CDR3 runs 15 residues. Germline V lookup: CDR1 KGHSH, CDR2 LQKENI. The DNA of the CDR3 is TGTGCCAGCTCACCGCAGGGTATTTGGAGCGACGAGCAGTACTTC. It yields the protein CASSPQGIWSDEQYF.